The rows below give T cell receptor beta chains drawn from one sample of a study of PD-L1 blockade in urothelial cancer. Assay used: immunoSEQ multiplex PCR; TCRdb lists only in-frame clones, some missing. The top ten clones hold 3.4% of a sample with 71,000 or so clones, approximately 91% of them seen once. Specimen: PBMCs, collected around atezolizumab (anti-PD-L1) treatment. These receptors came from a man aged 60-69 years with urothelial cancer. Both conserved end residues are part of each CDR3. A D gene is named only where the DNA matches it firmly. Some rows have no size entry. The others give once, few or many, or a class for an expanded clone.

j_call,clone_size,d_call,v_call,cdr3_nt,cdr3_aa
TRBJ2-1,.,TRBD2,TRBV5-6,TGTGCCAGCAGCTATGGTAGCGGGATTGAGCAGTTCTTC,CASSYGSGIEQFF
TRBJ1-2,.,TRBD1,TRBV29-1,TGCAGCGTCTCAGACAGGGTTGATGGCTACACCTTC,CSVSDRVDGYTF
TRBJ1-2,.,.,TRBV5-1,TGCGCCAGCAGCTTAGAAGAGCTCTATGGCTACACCTTC,CASSLEELYGYTF
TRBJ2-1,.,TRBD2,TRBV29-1,TGCAGCGTTCAGCGGGAGGGGTCCTACAATGAGCAGTTCTTC,CSVQREGSYNEQFF
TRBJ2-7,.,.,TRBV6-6,TGTGCCAGCAGTTCTGCGAGTGGAGTTTACGAGCAGTACTTC,CASSSASGVYEQYF
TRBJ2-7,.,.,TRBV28,TGTGCCTCACTTAGCGGATCCTCCTACGAGCAGTACTTC,CASLSGSSYEQYF
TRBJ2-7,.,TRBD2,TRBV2,TGTGCCAGCAGCCTAGCGGGTCTAACGGACGAGCAGTACTTC,CASSLAGLTDEQYF
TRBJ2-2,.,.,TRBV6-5,TGTGCCAGCAGTTTGGCAGGGGTGAACACCGGGGAGCTGTTTTTT,CASSLAGVNTGELFF
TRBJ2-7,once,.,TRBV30,TGTGCGGGTAGCGAGGGTTCGGGGGAGCAGTACTTC,CAGSEGSGEQYF
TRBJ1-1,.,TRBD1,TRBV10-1,TGCGCCAGCAGTTTACCGGGACAGAAAGCTTTCTTT,CASSLPGQKAFF
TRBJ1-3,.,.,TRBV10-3,TGTGCCATCGGGGAGGGGGTAATCTCTGGAAACACCATATATTTT,CAIGEGVISGNTIYF
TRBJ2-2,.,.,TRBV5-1,TGCGCCAGCAGCTTACCCAGTACGAACACCGGGGAGCTGTTTTTT,CASSLPSTNTGELFF
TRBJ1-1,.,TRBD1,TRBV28,TGTGCCAGCAGGGGGCGACAGGGGGTGGGGAACACTGAAGCTTTCTTT,CASRGRQGVGNTEAFF
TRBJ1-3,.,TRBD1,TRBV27,TGTGCCAGCAGACAGGGGGCGGTGGGGAACACCATATATTTT,CASRQGAVGNTIYF
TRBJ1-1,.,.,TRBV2,TGTGCCAGCAGTTTAAGAGGGCTTATCGGCCCCGGCCCCACTGAAGCTTTCTTT,CASSLRGLIGPGPTEAFF
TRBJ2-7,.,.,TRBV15,TGTGCCACCAGCAGATCTAGCGAGAGGGGTGTCGAGCAGTACTTC,CATSRSSERGVEQYF
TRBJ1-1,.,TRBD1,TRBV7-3,TGTGCCAGCAGCTCCGACAGGGCCACTGAAGCTTTCTTT,CASSSDRATEAFF
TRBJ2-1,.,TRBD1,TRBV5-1,TGCGCCAGCAGCTTACTGGGACAGGCTAACAATGAGCAGTTCTTC,CASSLLGQANNEQFF
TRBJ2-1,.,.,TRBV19,TGTGCCAGTAGTATAGGTCCGGGGGAGCAGTTCTTC,CASSIGPGEQFF
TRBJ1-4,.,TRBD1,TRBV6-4,TGTGCCAGCAGGGGGACAGGGAAGGCGACTATTGAAAAACTGTTTTTT,CASRGTGKATIEKLFF
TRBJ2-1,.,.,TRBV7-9,TGTGCCAGCACCCCGTTGGGGGGGCAGGGCCACAATGAGCAGTTCTTC,CASTPLGGQGHNEQFF
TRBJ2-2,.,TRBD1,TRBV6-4,TGTGCCAGCAGAGGACAGGGGGAGGCTGACGGGGAGCTGTTTTTT,CASRGQGEADGELFF
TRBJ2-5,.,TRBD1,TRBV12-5,TGTGCTAGTGGTCTAACAGGGGTACGCGAGACCCAGTACTTC,CASGLTGVRETQYF
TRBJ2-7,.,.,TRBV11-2,TGTGCCAGCAGCTTAGTTCCATACGAGCAGTACTTC,CASSLVPYEQYF
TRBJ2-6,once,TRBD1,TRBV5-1,TGCGCCAGCAGCTTCCGGGACAGGGGGCGGGGGGCCAACGTCCTGACTTTC,CASSFRDRGRGANVLTF
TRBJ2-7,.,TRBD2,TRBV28,TGTGCCAGCAGCCTTATAGGTATCGGGACTAGTAACGAGCAGTACTTC,CASSLIGIGTSNEQYF
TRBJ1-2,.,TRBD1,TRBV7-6,TGTGCCTCCACGGCGGGCAGGGGGGTTGGAGATGGCTACACCTTC,CASTAGRGVGDGYTF
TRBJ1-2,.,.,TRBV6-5,TGTGCCAGCAGGCCAGGTTTGCTTCGGTATGGCTACACCTTC,CASRPGLLRYGYTF
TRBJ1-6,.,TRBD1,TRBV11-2,TGTGCCAGCAGTACAAACAGGGGTAGTTCACCCCTCCACTTT,CASSTNRGSSPLHF
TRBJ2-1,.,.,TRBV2,TGTGCCAGCAGTGAAGCGCAAAGGAGCTCCTACAATGAGCAGTTCTTC,CASSEAQRSSYNEQFF
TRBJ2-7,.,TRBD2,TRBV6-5,TGTGCCAGCAGTTACTCTAGCGGGAGGTCCTACGAGCAGTACTTC,CASSYSSGRSYEQYF
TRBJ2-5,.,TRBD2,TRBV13,TGTGCCAGCAGCTTAGGCCGGGAGGGAGAGACCCAGTACTTC,CASSLGREGETQYF
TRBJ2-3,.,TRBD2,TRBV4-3,TGCGCCAGCAGCCGCACCAGCGGGGGGACGATCTCAGATACGCAGTATTTT,CASSRTSGGTISDTQYF
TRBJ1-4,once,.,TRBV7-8,TGTGCCAGCAGGGCGGACAGTGAGACTAATGAAAAACTGTTTTTT,CASRADSETNEKLFF
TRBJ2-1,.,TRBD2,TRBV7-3,TGTGCCAGCAGCACCCGGGGGGGCCTGGACAATGAGCAGTTCTTC,CASSTRGGLDNEQFF
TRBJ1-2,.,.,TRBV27,TGTGCCAGCTCTCGGGGTCTTGGCTATGGCTACACCTTC,CASSRGLGYGYTF
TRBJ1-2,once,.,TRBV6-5,TGTGCCAGCAGTAACCGACAGTCAGCTAACTATGGCTACACCTTC,CASSNRQSANYGYTF
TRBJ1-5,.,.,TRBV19,TGTGCCAGTAGCGTCCTTAGCAATCAGCCCCAGCATTTT,CASSVLSNQPQHF